This entry is about one T cell receptor (beta chain). The data are from a study of T cell changes during pregnancy in multiple sclerosis. Using immunoSEQ multiplex PCR, the repertoire was profiled, and TCRdb retains in-frame clones only, with some absent. The sample has over 70,000 clones, about 93% seen once. The clonotype originates from a female donor with multiple sclerosis, enrolled in a pregnancy study. The sample consisted of peripheral blood, taken in the first trimester of pregnancy.

This CDR3 is CASGTGVLTEAFF. The CDR3 bases are TGTGCCAGCGGGACAGGGGTTTTGACTGAAGCTTTCTTT. This chain joins TRBV6-5 and TRBJ1-1, with 10 bases that match TRBD1. The CDR3 totals 13 residues. V gave up 8 bases and J gave up 5 bases; unmatched junction bases: 5. Per germline, CDR1 MNHEY and CDR2 SVGAGI.